A single sample is the source of the 20 T cell receptor beta chains below, sequenced in a study of T cells in Graves' hyperthyroidism and ophthalmopathy. Amplification yielded TCR beta CDR3 regions, with RNA transcripts as the source. Researchers ran a first-round RT-PCR on the TCR CDR3 using the HTBI primer set. Using its own MiXCR run on the multiplex PCR reads, TCRdb lists one record per CDR3 protein. The sample holds approximately 610,000 distinct CDR3 sequences; 14% to 15% are singletons and the top ten take 3.5% to 4.5%. Sequencing was performed on blood. The receptors come from a woman aged 40 to 55 with Graves' ophthalmopathy.

This clonotype appeared many times. This chain uses TRBV13 with TRBJ2-7, with 9 bases lining up with TRBD1. CDR1 is PRHDT and CDR2 is FYEKMQ in the germline V gene (reference sequence). The ends lost 2 bases at V and 5 bases at J; junction bases unmatched: 7. The CDR3 covers 15 residues. This CDR3 is CASSLIRDRVNEQYF. In nucleotides, the CDR3 is TGTGCCAGCAGCTTAATCCGGGACAGGGTGAACGAGCAGTACTTC.

The chain uses TRBV7-9 and TRBJ2-7, with D hard to call. V shed 3 bases and J shed 0 bases, with 12 bases lying between them. The CDR3 consists of 15 residues. Germline-derived CDR1 and CDR2 are SEHNR and FQNEAQ (reference sequence). DNA of the CDR3: TGTGCCAGCAGCTTTTCGGAGAGCTACTCCTACGAGCAGTACTTC. Translating gives CASSFSESYSYEQYF.

This clonotype has ten or more counts. The chain is built from TRBV5-6 and TRBJ2-5; D not certain. Germline V gives CDR1 SGHDT, CDR2 YYEEEE. The CDR3 covers 15 residues. Trimming cost V 1 base and J 5 bases, with 15 bases left between them. The CDR3: CASSLRRALEETQYF. CDR3 DNA sequence: TGTGCCAGCAGCTTGAGAAGGGCTCTAGAGGAGACCCAGTACTTC.

This clonotype has at least ten counts. The chain has TRBV20-1 and TRBJ2-7; 10 bases agree with TRBD1. CDR1 and CDR2 (germline): DFQATT, SNEGSKA (reference sequence). Germline trimming cut 3 bases from V and 2 bases from J; bases unmatched to any gene: 7. CDR3 length: 15 residues. The CDR3 reads CSASSGTGVPYEQYF. The CDR3 nucleotides read TGCAGTGCTAGTTCCGGGACAGGGGTTCCCTACGAGCAGTACTTC.

Many counts were recorded for this clonotype. The chain uses TRBV10-3 and TRBJ2-7; tentatively, D is TRBD1 (5 bases). Trimming shortened V by 2 bases and J by 4 bases, and 12 bases separated the two germline ends. In germline, CDR1 is ENHRY, CDR2 SYGVKD. The CDR3 loop spans 14 amino acids. In nucleotides, the CDR3 is TGTGCCATCAGTGAGCCGACGGCAGGGTACGAGCAGTACTTC. Translation gives CAISEPTAGYEQYF.

This clonotype was observed at least ten times. The rearrangement links TRBV6-1 to TRBJ1-5; D unresolved. Germline-derived CDR1 and CDR2 are MNHNS and SASEGT. Trimming cost V 7 bases and J 5 bases, with 15 bases left between them. CDR3 size: 14 residues. CDR3 protein: CASTLSLQYQPQHF. CDR3 sequence (DNA): TGTGCCAGCACCCTAAGTTTACAATATCAGCCCCAGCATTTT.

This clonotype was recorded a few times. The V gene is TRBV2, the J gene TRBJ1-1; tentative D call: TRBD1 (5 bases). The V gene lost 6 bases and the J gene lost 1 base, with 15 bases spanning the gap. The CDR3 contains 15 residues. Germline lookup yields CDR1 SNHLY and CDR2 FYNNEI. CDR3 sequence reads: CASSEPQQGNTEAFF. The CDR3 DNA sequence: TGTGCCAGCAGCGAACCCCAGCAGGGGAACACTGAAGCTTTCTTT.

The J gene is TRBJ2-7, the V gene TRBV18; 11 bases are a match to TRBD1. The V gene end was trimmed by 5 bases and the J gene end by 6 bases; junction bases not matched to a gene: 6. CDR1 and CDR2 from the germline V gene are KGHSH and LQKENI. This CDR3 comprises 14 residues. The CDR3 DNA reads TGTGCCAGCTCAGGACAGGGGGCGTTCGGCGAGCAGTACTTC. The encoded protein is CASSGQGAFGEQYF.

This clonotype was seen many times. The J gene is TRBJ2-5, the V gene TRBV28; tentative D call: TRBD1 (6 bases). V was cut by 4 bases and J by 0 bases, with 30 bases left in between. The CDR3 runs 21 residues. Germline CDR1 reads MDHEN; CDR2 reads SYDVKM. DNA of the CDR3: TGTGCCAGCAGTTATAATCCCGTAGCGTTGGGGGCAACACCCTACCAAGAGACCCAGTACTTC. Protein sequence: CASSYNPVALGATPYQETQYF.

The sample holds many counts of this clonotype. CDR3 amino acids: CASTRLVGTGELFF. CDR3 DNA sequence: TGTGCCAGCACCCGACTAGTGGGCACCGGGGAGCTGTTTTTT. The rearrangement links TRBV2 to TRBJ2-2; maybe TRBD2 (6 bases). The germline V gene has CDR1 SNHLY and CDR2 FYNNEI. Deletions cut 7 bases from V and 4 bases from J, with 13 bases between. CDR3 size: 14 residues.

This clonotype was detected ten times or more. V is TRBV28 and J is TRBJ1-1; 7 bases agree with TRBD1. The germline V gene has CDR1 MDHEN and CDR2 SYDVKM. The J segment lost 3 bases and the V segment lost 6 bases, leaving 13 bases of the junction unmatched. This CDR3 has 16 amino acids. CDR3 coding DNA: TGTGCCAGCAGACAAACGGGACAGCGGGCGTACACTGAAGCTTTCTTT. Its translation is CASRQTGQRAYTEAFF.

The chain has TRBV6-2 or TRBV6-3 and TRBJ1-1; D not resolved. CDR1 is MNHEY, CDR2 SVGEGT, per germline. The CDR3 is 18 amino acids. Deletions cut 6 bases from V and 1 base from J, with 24 bases between. CDR3 sequence reads: CASRGTSRTGSPNTEAFF. For the CDR3, the DNA is TGTGCCAGCAGGGGCACTTCCCGAACGGGGTCCCCGAACACTGAAGCTTTCTTT.

The chain combines TRBV6-1 with TRBJ1-2, with D possibly TRBD1 on 6 matching bases. The CDR3 runs to 13 residues. CDR1 and CDR2 (germline): MNHNS, SASEGT. V gave up 7 bases and J gave up 5 bases, with 14 bases separating them. The DNA of the CDR3 is TGTGCCAGCAAGATCGGACAGCGGTATGGCTACACCTTC. Its translation is CASKIGQRYGYTF.

This clonotype has ten or more counts. The V call is TRBV12-3 or TRBV12-4, the J call TRBJ2-7; D remains ambiguous. Trimming took off 5 bases at V and 5 bases at J, with 10 bases between the two ends. The CDR3 is made up of 12 amino acids. CDR3 nucleotides: TGTGCCAGCAGTCCAAACTACCACGAGCAGTACTTC. This sequence encodes CASSPNYHEQYF.

This clonotype was picked up many times. The rearrangement joins TRBV20-1 to TRBJ2-7; 8 nucleotides align to TRBD1. CDR3 length equals 14 residues. Germline CDR1 and CDR2: DFQATT and SNEGSKA (reference sequence). V lost 2 bases to trimming and J lost 4 bases; unmatched junction nucleotides: 7. The CDR3 region has the DNA TGCAGTGCTAGACCCGGGACAGGAGAATACGAGCAGTACTTC. It yields the protein CSARPGTGEYEQYF.

This clonotype was found many times. The chain couples TRBV25-1 to TRBJ2-5; no firm D call. CDR1 is MGHDK and CDR2 is SYGVNS in the germline V gene. The length of the CDR3 is 11 residues. Trimming shortened V by 4 bases and J by 5 bases, and 5 bases separated the two germline ends. The CDR3 reads CASSAWETQYF. In nucleotides, the CDR3 is TGTGCCAGCAGTGCATGGGAGACCCAGTACTTC. The complete variable domain, with remaining parts taken from reference TRBV25-1 and TRBJ2-5, reads EADIYQTPRYLVIGTGKKITLECSQTMGHDKMYWYQQDPGMELHLIHYSYGVNSTEKGDLSSESTVSRIRTEHFPLTLESARPSHTSQYLCASSAWETQYFGPGTRLLVL.

This clonotype has at least ten counts. The V and J genes are TRBV6-1 and TRBJ1-5; D uncertain. The CDR3 contains 14 residues. The V and J ends lost 4 bases and 2 bases respectively, with 9 bases between them. CDR1 MNHNS and CDR2 SASEGT come from the germline V gene. CDR3 in amino acids: CASSAILGNQPQHF. The CDR3 region has the DNA TGTGCCAGCAGTGCCATTTTGGGCAATCAGCCCCAGCATTTT.

This clonotype was observed many times. The V and J genes are TRBV11-1 and TRBJ1-3, with D possibly being TRBD1 (6 bases). The CDR3 runs 16 residues. The germline gives CDR1 SGHAT, CDR2 FQDESV (reference sequence). Deletions cut 5 bases from V and 0 bases from J, with 14 bases between. The chain's CDR3 is CASSPRSGASGNTIYF. DNA of the CDR3: TGTGCCAGCAGCCCCAGGTCGGGGGCCTCTGGAAACACCATATATTTT.

In this sample, this clonotype turned up many times. The genes are TRBV6-1 and TRBJ2-7; TRBD2 aligns across 9 bases. V lost 2 bases and J lost 2; bases outside the gene matches: 10. The CDR3 length is 17 residues. Germline-derived CDR1 and CDR2 are MNHNS and SASEGT. The CDR3: CASSELAGFQWTYEQYF. The CDR3 DNA sequence: TGTGCCAGCAGTGAACTAGCGGGATTCCAGTGGACCTACGAGCAGTACTTC.

This clonotype was counted many times. The V and J genes are TRBV6-5 and TRBJ1-5; no firm D call. Between the trimmed V and J ends, which lost 2 bases and 0 bases, there was a span of 5 bases. The V gene's germline CDR1 is MNHEY and CDR2 SVGAGI. The CDR3 consists of 14 residues. The CDR3 DNA sequence: TGTGCCAGCAGTTACGAGTCTAGCAATCAGCCCCAGCATTTT. Translation gives CASSYESSNQPQHF.